The 28 T cell receptor beta chains listed next were all sequenced from one sample in a study of blood T cell repertoires in COVID-19. Method: immunoSEQ multiplex PCR; TCRdb's copy keeps in-frame clones and lacks some. The sample holds hundreds of thousands of clones, about nine tenths seen once. The sequenced sample was peripheral blood. Every receptor here comes from a woman younger than 45 with COVID-19, enrolled during active disease.

The chain joins TRBV5-4 to TRBJ1-1; D gene uncertain. Germline-derived CDR1 and CDR2 are SGHNT and YYREEE (reference sequence). The CDR3 runs to 14 residues. V gave up 1 base and J gave up 4 bases, with 11 bases separating them. The CDR3 region is CASSLRGSGTEAFF. Here the CDR3 DNA reads TGTGCCAGCAGCTTGCGGGGAAGTGGCACTGAAGCTTTCTTT.

V gene TRBV4-1 combines with J gene TRBJ1-2, with D uncertain. This CDR3 spans 16 amino acids. Germline lookup yields CDR1 MGHRA and CDR2 YSYEKL. The V and J ends lost 7 bases and 0 bases respectively, with 18 bases between them. CDR3 residues: CASISRARPTNYGYTF. In DNA form, the CDR3 reads TGCGCCAGCATATCGCGGGCCAGACCTACTAACTATGGCTACACCTTC.

The chain combines TRBV30 with TRBJ1-5, with D possibly being TRBD1 (6 bases). Trimming stripped 7 bases from V and 2 bases from J, with 15 bases between. Germline V CDR1 and CDR2: GTSNPN, SVGIG (reference sequence). The CDR3 sequence is 14 residues long. The CDR3 sequence: CAYSLDSGNQPQHF. Here the CDR3 DNA reads TGTGCCTACTCCTTGGACAGCGGCAATCAGCCCCAGCATTTT.

The rearrangement links TRBV19 to TRBJ2-1; D remains ambiguous. CDR3 size: 11 residues. The germline V gene encodes CDR1 LNHDA and CDR2 SQIVND (reference sequence). The V gene lost 6 bases and the J gene lost 8 bases, with 8 bases spanning the gap. CDR3: CASRASDEQFF. CDR3 sequence (DNA): TGTGCCAGTAGGGCGAGCGATGAGCAGTTCTTC.

The V call is TRBV18, the J call TRBJ1-1, with 7 nucleotides matching TRBD1. The CDR3 is made up of 15 amino acids. With 6 bases clipped from V and 1 base from J, the junction kept 8 bases outside the gene matches. Germline assignment: CDR1 KGHSH and CDR2 LQKENI. The CDR3 is CASSPGDRSNTEAFF. Here the CDR3 DNA reads TGTGCCAGCTCGCCCGGGGACAGATCGAACACTGAAGCTTTCTTT.

The rearrangement joins TRBV11-2 to TRBJ2-7; possibly TRBD2 for D (6 bases). The germline V gene has CDR1 SGHAT and CDR2 FQNNGV. V gave up 4 bases and J gave up 4 bases, with 11 bases separating them. The CDR3 runs to 13 residues. CDR3 nucleotides: TGTGCCAGCAGCTCGACCCGGGGGTACGAGCAGTACGTC. Translating it yields CASSSTRGYEQYV.

In DNA form, the CDR3 reads TGTGCCAGCAGCTTAGAGCCTAGCGGATCAAACAATGAGCAGTTCTTC. It specifies CASSLEPSGSNNEQFF. The chain links TRBV7-8 to TRBJ2-1, with 7 bases lining up with TRBD2. In germline, CDR1 is SGHVS, CDR2 FQNEAQ. Trimming at V came to 1 base and at J to 5 bases, leaving 8 bases not matched to a gene. The CDR3 contains 16 residues. Supplemented by reference TRBV7-8 and TRBJ2-1, the full variable domain reads GAGVSQSPRYKVAKRGQDVALRCDPISGHVSLFWYQQALGQGPEFLTYFQNEAQLDKSGLPSDRFFAERPEGSVSTLKIQRTQQEDSAVYLCASSLEPSGSNNEQFFGPGTRLTVL.

This clone was picked up one time. This chain joins TRBV29-1 and TRBJ2-5; D gene uncertain. V was cut by 7 bases and J by 5 bases, with 8 bases left in between. Germline V CDR1 and CDR2: SQVTM, ANQGSEA. CDR3 size: 10 residues. The chain's CDR3 is CSGARETQYF. The CDR3 DNA reads TGCAGCGGGGCACGGGAGACCCAGTACTTC.

This rearrangement joins TRBV6-5 to TRBJ1-2, with D tentatively TRBD1 (5 bases). The CDR3 is made up of 14 amino acids. CDR1 MNHEY and CDR2 SVGAGI come from the germline V gene. The ends were cut back, 2 bases at V and 4 bases at J, with 11 bases in the middle. CDR3 sequence: CASSYKQELYGYTF. Written as DNA, the CDR3 is TGTGCCAGCAGTTACAAACAGGAACTCTATGGCTACACCTTC.

The chain combines TRBV2 with TRBJ2-7; 7 nucleotides align to TRBD1. V lost 6 bases to trimming and J lost 8 bases; unmatched junction nucleotides: 10. The length of the CDR3 is 13 residues. CDR1 SNHLY and CDR2 FYNNEI come from the germline V gene. CDR3 DNA sequence: TGTGCCAGCAGCCGGGACAGTAGGTTCCAGCAGTACTTC. Translation gives CASSRDSRFQQYF. The whole variable domain, remainder taken from reference TRBV2 and TRBJ2-7, is EPEVTQTPSHQVTQMGQEVILRCVPISNHLYFYWYRQILGQKVEFLVSFYNNEISEKSEIFDDQFSVERPDGSNFTLKIRSTKLEDSAMYFCASSRDSRFQQYFGPGTRLTVT.

This clone was observed a few times. The genes are TRBV5-6 and TRBJ2-1; D unclear. V was clipped by 2 bases and J by 5 bases, with 8 bases between them. The CDR3 runs to 13 residues. Germline V CDR1 and CDR2: SGHDT, YYEEEE. Here the CDR3 DNA reads TGTGCCAGCAGCTTAGACACGAACAATGAGCAGTTCTTC. Translation: CASSLDTNNEQFF.

This clone was detected ten times or more. The V gene is TRBV9, the J gene TRBJ2-7; TRBD1 aligns across 10 bases. This CDR3 has 15 residues. The V segment lost 5 bases and the J segment 4 bases; nucleotides outside the gene matches: 9. Germline CDR1 reads SGDLS; CDR2 reads YYNGEE. The CDR3 coding sequence is TGTGCCAGCAGTCAGGGACAGGGGCACGGATACGAGCAGTACTTC. This sequence encodes CASSQGQGHGYEQYF.

The CDR3 loop reads CASSRTSGGPLGDTQYF. CDR3 bases: TGTGCCAGCAGCCGGACTAGCGGGGGGCCTCTAGGAGATACGCAGTATTTT. This chain uses TRBV4-2 with TRBJ2-3; 14 nucleotides agree with TRBD2. Looked up from germline, CDR1 is LGHNA and CDR2 is YNFKEQ. Losses at the gene ends were 4 bases for V and 5 bases for J; bases not matched to a gene: 8. This CDR3 is built from 17 residues.

V usage is TRBV14 and J usage is TRBJ1-4; 8 bases are a match to TRBD1. There are 16 residues in the CDR3. The germline CDR1 and CDR2 sequences are SGHDN and FVKESK. The ends lost 4 bases at V and 5 bases at J; junction bases unmatched: 9. In nucleotides, the CDR3 is TGTGCCAGCAGCCCCTCCCGACAGGGGCGGAATGAAAAACTGTTTTTT. Its protein product is CASSPSRQGRNEKLFF.

The chain couples TRBV6-2 or TRBV6-3 to TRBJ1-2; TRBD1 agrees at 12 bases. The trim removed 5 bases at V and 6 bases at J, leaving 7 bases unmatched. This CDR3 contains 15 residues. Germline CDR1 is MNHEY and CDR2 is SVGEGT. The CDR3: CASSPSGQGAHGYTF. CDR3 nucleotide sequence: TGTGCCAGCAGTCCCTCGGGACAGGGGGCCCATGGCTACACCTTC.

The J gene is TRBJ2-7, the V gene TRBV7-2, with TRBD1 identical over 10 bases. The CDR3 loop spans 16 amino acids. Per the germline V gene, CDR1 is SGHTA and CDR2 is FQGNSA. V lost 8 bases and J lost 2; bases outside the gene matches: 12. For the CDR3, the DNA is TGTGCCAGCGGCCCGGGGTTGGGGACAGGGGCCTACGAGCAGTACTTC. Translated, it gives CASGPGLGTGAYEQYF.

This clone was seen only once. The CDR3 sequence: CASSWGVDTEAFF. CDR3 nucleotides: TGTGCCAGCAGTTGGGGGGTTGACACTGAAGCTTTCTTT. The chain combines TRBV6-6 with TRBJ1-1, with a weak D call TRBD1 (5 bases). This CDR3 has 13 residues. The germline gives CDR1 MNHNY, CDR2 SVGAGI (reference sequence). V dropped 4 bases and J dropped 3 bases, with 9 bases sitting between them.

The V call is TRBV7-9, the J call TRBJ1-1; no clear D. The V gene's germline CDR1 is SEHNR and CDR2 FQNEAQ (reference sequence). CDR3 length: 12 amino acids. V lost 2 bases and J 5 bases, leaving 6 bases between the germline ends. CDR3 coding DNA: TGTGCCAGCAGCTTAAGCGGAACTGAAGCTTTCTTT. It codes for CASSLSGTEAFF.

This clone has just a few counts. V gene TRBV9 combines with J gene TRBJ2-1, with 8 bases lining up with TRBD2. The V segment lost 4 bases and the J segment 12 bases; nucleotides outside the gene matches: 15. CDR1 SGDLS and CDR2 YYNGEE come from the germline V gene. CDR3 length: 15 amino acids. The CDR3 sequence is CASSPRAGGSSWQFF. The CDR3, as DNA: TGTGCCAGCAGCCCACGGGCGGGGGGCTCGTCGTGGCAGTTCTTC.

The chain is built from TRBV6-6 and TRBJ1-1; a weak D match, TRBD1 (5 bases). V lost 8 bases, J lost 6 bases, and 19 bases lay in between. Germline CDR1 reads MNHNY; CDR2 reads SVGAGI (reference sequence). The CDR3 totals 14 residues. As DNA, the CDR3 is TGTGCCAGCGAACGTACCGGTCTAGGGGCTGAAGCTTTCTTT. It encodes CASERTGLGAEAFF.

The V gene is TRBV6-5, the J gene TRBJ1-1; no definite D call. CDR1 and CDR2 from the germline V gene are MNHEY and SVGAGI. The CDR3 runs to 13 residues. Between the trimmed V and J ends, which lost 4 bases and 4 bases, there was a span of 10 bases. The CDR3, as DNA: TGTGCCAGCAGTTCCCCGGGGAGCACTGAAGCTTTCTTT. Translated: CASSSPGSTEAFF.

Notes on this clone: Other DNA sequences in this specimen translate into the identical CDR3. The V call is TRBV7-2, the J call TRBJ2-3, with D maybe TRBD2 (6 bases). The germline CDR1 and CDR2 sequences are SGHTA and FQGNSA. CDR3 length: 13 residues. Deletions cut 6 bases from V and 0 bases from J, with 7 bases between. Written as DNA, the CDR3 is TGTGCCAGCAGACTAGCTAGCACAGATACGCAGTATTTT. The encoded protein is CASRLASTDTQYF.

The V and J genes are TRBV10-3 and TRBJ1-5, with D maybe TRBD1 (6 bases). Germline lookup yields CDR1 ENHRY and CDR2 SYGVKD. This CDR3 spans 17 amino acids. V was trimmed by 10 bases and J by 0 bases, leaving 22 bases between them. The CDR3 sequence: CATESGTLGYSNQPQHF. CDR3 in DNA: TGTGCCACCGAAAGCGGGACACTTGGTTATAGCAATCAGCCCCAGCATTTT.

CDR3 protein: CASSQGRDRGIGEAFF. CDR3 in DNA: TGCGCCAGCAGCCAGGGCCGGGACAGGGGAATCGGTGAAGCTTTCTTT. The chain uses TRBV4-1 and TRBJ1-1, with 10 bases identical to TRBD1. Trimming took 3 bases from V and 7 from J; bases not matched to a gene: 11. The CDR3 has 16 amino acids. Per the germline V gene, CDR1 is MGHRA and CDR2 is YSYEKL.

This clone showed up just once. The V call is TRBV30, the J call TRBJ2-3, with a tentative D call TRBD2 (6 bases). V was clipped by 5 bases and J by 2 bases, with 17 bases between them. CDR1 is GTSNPN and CDR2 is SVGIG in the germline V gene (reference sequence). CDR3 length equals 15 residues. The CDR3 coding sequence is TGTGCCTGGGGAGGGCGGGGCCGGTACACAGATACGCAGTATTTT. Its protein is CAWGGRGRYTDTQYF.

The rearrangement joins TRBV27 to TRBJ1-2, with D maybe TRBD1 (5 bases). Between the trimmed V and J ends, which lost 3 bases and 8 bases, there was a span of 10 bases. From germline, CDR1 is MNHEY and CDR2 SMNVEV (reference sequence). The CDR3 extends over 12 amino acids. The CDR3 spells CASSFQGGGYTF. CDR3 sequence (DNA): TGTGCCAGCAGTTTCCAGGGAGGGGGCTACACCTTC.

The rearrangement links TRBV11-2 to TRBJ2-7; TRBD1 matches at 12 bases. This CDR3 is built from 17 residues. Germline trimming cut 7 bases from V and 0 bases from J; bases unmatched to any gene: 10. Germline CDR1 and CDR2: SGHAT and FQNNGV. DNA of the CDR3: TGTGCCAGCACCTCGGACCGGGACAGGGGGCCCTCCTACGAGCAGTACTTC. Translating gives CASTSDRDRGPSYEQYF.

This clone was detected a few times. This chain joins TRBV6-1 and TRBJ1-5; tentatively, D is TRBD1 (5 bases). This CDR3 has 15 residues. The V gene lost 3 bases and the J gene lost 7 bases, with 16 bases spanning the gap. Germline V gene data show CDR1 as MNHNS and CDR2 as SASEGT. The DNA for the CDR3 is TGTGCCAGCAGTGAGGGGGGAAGGGCTTGGCAGCCCCAGCATTTT. Its protein is CASSEGGRAWQPQHF.